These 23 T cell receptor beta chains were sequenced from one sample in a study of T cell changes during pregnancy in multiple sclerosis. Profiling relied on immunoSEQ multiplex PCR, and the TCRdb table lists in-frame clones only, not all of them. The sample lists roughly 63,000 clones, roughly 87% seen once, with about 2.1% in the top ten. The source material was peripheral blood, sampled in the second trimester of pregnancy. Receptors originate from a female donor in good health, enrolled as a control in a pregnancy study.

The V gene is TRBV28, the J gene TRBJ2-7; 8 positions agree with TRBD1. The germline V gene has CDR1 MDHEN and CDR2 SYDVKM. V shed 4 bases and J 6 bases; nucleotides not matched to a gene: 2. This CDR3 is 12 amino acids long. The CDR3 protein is CASSSGGTEQYF. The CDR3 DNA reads TGTGCCAGCAGTTCAGGGGGCACCGAGCAGTACTTC.

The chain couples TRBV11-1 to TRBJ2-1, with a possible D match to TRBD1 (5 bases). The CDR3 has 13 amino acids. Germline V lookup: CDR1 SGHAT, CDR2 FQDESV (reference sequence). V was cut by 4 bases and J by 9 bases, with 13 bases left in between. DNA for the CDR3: TGTGCCAGCAGCTACGCCCAGGGTGCTGAGCAGTTCTTC. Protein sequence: CASSYAQGAEQFF.

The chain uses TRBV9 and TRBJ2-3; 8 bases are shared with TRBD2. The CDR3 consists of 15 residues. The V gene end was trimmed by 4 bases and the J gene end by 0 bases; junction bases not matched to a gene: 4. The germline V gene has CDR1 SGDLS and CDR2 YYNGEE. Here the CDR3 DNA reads TGTGCCAGCAGCCTTAGCGGGACGAGCACAGATACGCAGTATTTT. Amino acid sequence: CASSLSGTSTDTQYF.

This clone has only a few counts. In DNA form, the CDR3 reads TGTGCCTGGAGCGCAGGCACAGTTTACACTGAAGCTTTCTTT. Protein: CAWSAGTVYTEAFF. The V call is TRBV30, the J call TRBJ1-1; D is ambiguous. CDR3 size: 14 residues. With 3 bases removed from V and 3 bases from J, the gap between germline ends came to 14 bases. The germline CDR1 and CDR2 sequences are GTSNPN and SVGIG (reference sequence).

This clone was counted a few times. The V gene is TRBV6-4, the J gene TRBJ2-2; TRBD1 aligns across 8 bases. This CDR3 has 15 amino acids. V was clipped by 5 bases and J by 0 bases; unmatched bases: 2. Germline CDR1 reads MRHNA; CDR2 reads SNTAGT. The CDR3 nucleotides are TGTGCCAGCAGTTTGACAGGGGCGAACACCGGGGAGCTGTTTTTT. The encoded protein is CASSLTGANTGELFF.

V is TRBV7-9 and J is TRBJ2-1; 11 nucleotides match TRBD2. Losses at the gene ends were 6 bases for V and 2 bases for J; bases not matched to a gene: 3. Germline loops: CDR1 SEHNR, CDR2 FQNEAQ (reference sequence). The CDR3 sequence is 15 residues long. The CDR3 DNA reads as TGTGCCAGCAGTGATAGCGGGAGGGCCTACAATGAGCAGTTCTTC. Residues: CASSDSGRAYNEQFF.

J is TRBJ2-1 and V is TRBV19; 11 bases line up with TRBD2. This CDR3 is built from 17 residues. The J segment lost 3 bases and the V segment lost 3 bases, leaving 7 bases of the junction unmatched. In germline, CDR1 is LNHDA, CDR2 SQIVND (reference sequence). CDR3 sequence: CASSMSSLAGGYNEQFF. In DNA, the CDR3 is TGTGCCAGTAGTATGTCCTCGCTAGCGGGGGGCTACAATGAGCAGTTCTTC.

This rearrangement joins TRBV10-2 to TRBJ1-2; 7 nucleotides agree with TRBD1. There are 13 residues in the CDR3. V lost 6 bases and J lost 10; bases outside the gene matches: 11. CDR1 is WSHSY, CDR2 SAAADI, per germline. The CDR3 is CASREGQRTLYTF. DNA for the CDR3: TGCGCCAGCAGGGAGGGACAGCGGACTCTCTACACCTTC.

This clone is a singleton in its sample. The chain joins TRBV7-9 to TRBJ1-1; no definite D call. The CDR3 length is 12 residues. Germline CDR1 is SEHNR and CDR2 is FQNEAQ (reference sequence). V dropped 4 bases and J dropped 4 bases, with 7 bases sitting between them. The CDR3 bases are TGTGCCAGCAGCTCTAGGAGCACTGAAGCTTTCTTT. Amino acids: CASSSRSTEAFF. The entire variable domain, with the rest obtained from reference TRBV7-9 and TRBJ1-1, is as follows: DTGVSQNPRHKITKRGQNVTFRCDPISEHNRLYWYRQTLGQGPEFLTYFQNEAQLEKSRLLSDRFSAERPKGSFSTLEIQRTEQGDSAMYLCASSSRSTEAFFGQGTRLTVV.

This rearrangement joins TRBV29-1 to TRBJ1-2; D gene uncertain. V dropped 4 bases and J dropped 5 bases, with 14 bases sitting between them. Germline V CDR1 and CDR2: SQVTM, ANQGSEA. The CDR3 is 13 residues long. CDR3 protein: CSVVGSAWYGYTF. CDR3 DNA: TGCAGCGTTGTCGGGTCAGCTTGGTATGGCTACACCTTC.

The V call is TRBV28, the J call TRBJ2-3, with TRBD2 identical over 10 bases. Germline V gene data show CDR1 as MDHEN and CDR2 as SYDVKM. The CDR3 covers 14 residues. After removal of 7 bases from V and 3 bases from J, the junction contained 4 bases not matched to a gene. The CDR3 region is CASTLAGLTDTQYF. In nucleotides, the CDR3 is TGTGCCAGCACACTAGCGGGACTGACAGATACGCAGTATTTT.

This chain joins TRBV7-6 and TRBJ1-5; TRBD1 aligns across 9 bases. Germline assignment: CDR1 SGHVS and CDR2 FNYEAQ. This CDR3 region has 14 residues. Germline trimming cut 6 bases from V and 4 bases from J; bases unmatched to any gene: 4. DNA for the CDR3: TGTGCCAGCAGTAACGGACAGGGGAATCAGCCCCAGCATTTT. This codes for CASSNGQGNQPQHF.

CDR3 bases: TGCAGCGTTGATTCGGGAGTGGGGTACGAGCAGTACTTC. It is translated as CSVDSGVGYEQYF. The chain uses TRBV29-1 and TRBJ2-7; a weak D match, TRBD2 (6 bases). The CDR3 totals 13 residues. The V gene's germline CDR1 is SQVTM and CDR2 ANQGSEA. V was cut by 3 bases and J by 4 bases, with 13 bases left in between.

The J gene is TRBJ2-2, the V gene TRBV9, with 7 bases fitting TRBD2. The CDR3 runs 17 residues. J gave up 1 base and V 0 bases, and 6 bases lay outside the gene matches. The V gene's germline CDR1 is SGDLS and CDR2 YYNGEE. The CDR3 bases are TGTGCCAGCAGCGTAGCCTCGGCTAGCGGGAACACCGGGGAGCTGTTTTTT. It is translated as CASSVASASGNTGELFF.

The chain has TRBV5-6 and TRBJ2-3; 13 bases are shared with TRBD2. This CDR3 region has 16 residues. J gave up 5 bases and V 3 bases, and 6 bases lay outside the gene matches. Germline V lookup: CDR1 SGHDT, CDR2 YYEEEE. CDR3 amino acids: CASSSRTSGREDTQYF. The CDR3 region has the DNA TGTGCCAGCAGCTCGCGGACTAGCGGGAGAGAAGATACGCAGTATTTT.

CDR3 amino acids: CASSYDQGSSYEQYF. The CDR3 bases are TGTGCCAGCAGTTATGATCAGGGGAGCTCCTACGAGCAGTACTTC. The V gene is TRBV6-5, the J gene TRBJ2-7; possibly TRBD1 for D (6 bases). The CDR3 runs to 15 residues. V gave up 3 bases and J gave up 0 bases, with 12 bases separating them. Germline CDR1 is MNHEY and CDR2 is SVGAGI.

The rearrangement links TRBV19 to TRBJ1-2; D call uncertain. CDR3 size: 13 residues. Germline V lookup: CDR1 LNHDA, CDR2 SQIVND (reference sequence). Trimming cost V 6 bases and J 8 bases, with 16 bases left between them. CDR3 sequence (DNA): TGTGCCAGTAGGCAGGCCGCCTCCTCCGGCTACACCTTC. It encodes CASRQAASSGYTF.

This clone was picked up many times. CDR3 DNA: TGTGCCAGCAGTTTTGAGGGTAACTATGGCTACACCTTC. This gives the protein CASSFEGNYGYTF. V usage is TRBV27 and J usage is TRBJ1-2; D gene ambiguous. Germline values: CDR1 MNHEY, CDR2 SMNVEV (reference sequence). The CDR3 consists of 13 residues. Trimming left V 3 bases short and J 1 base short, with 6 bases between.

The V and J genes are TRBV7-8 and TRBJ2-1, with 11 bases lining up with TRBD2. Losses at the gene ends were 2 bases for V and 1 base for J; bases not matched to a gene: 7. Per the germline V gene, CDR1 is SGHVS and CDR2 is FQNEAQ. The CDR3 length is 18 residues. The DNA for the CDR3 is TGTGCCAGCAGCTTACGCCGTAGCGGGAGGGAGTCCTACAATGAGCAGTTCTTC. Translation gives CASSLRRSGRESYNEQFF.

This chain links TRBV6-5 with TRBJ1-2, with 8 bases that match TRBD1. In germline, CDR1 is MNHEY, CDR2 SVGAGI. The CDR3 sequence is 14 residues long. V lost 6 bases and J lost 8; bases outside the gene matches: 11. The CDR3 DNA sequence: TGTGCCAGCAGACGACAGGACAGGGTTGTGGGCTACACCTTC. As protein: CASRRQDRVVGYTF.

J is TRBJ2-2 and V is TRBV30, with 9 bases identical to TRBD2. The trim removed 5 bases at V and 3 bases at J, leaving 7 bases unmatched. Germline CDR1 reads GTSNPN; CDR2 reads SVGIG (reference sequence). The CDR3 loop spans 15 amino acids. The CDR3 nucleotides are TGTGCCTGGGGCAGCGGGAGGAATTACACCGGGGAGCTGTTTTTT. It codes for CAWGSGRNYTGELFF.

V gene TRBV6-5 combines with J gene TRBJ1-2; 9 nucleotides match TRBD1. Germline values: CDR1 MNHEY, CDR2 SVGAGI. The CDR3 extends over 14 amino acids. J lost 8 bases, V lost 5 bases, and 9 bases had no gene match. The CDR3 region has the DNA TGTGCCAGCAGTCGGGACAGGGTCGTTTGGGGCTACACCTTC. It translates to CASSRDRVVWGYTF.

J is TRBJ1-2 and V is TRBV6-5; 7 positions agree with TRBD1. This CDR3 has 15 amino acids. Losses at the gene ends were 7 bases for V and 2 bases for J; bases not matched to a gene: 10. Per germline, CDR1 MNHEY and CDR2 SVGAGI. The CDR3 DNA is TGTGCCAGCACCCAGGGGGGAATTCCAAACTATGGCTACACCTTC. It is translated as CASTQGGIPNYGYTF.